This T cell receptor (beta chain) is from a study of neurological immune-mediated disorders. The cDNA was generated through 5'RACE incorporating 10-nucleotide random UMIs. From the 5' RACE reads, TCRdb called clonotypes with MiXCR, one entry per CDR3 protein. The table has about 66,000 distinct CDR3 sequences, around 3% seen once. In germline, CDR1 is SGHTA, CDR2 FQGNSA. V was pared by 5 bases and J by 6 bases, with 7 bases between. The CDR3 has 11 amino acids. The sample holds many counts of this clonotype. Sequences were obtained from PBMCs. The receptor was derived from a man aged 40-49 years with multiple sclerosis. The chain uses TRBV7-2 and TRBJ1-1; a weak D match, TRBD1 (6 bases). The CDR3 DNA follows: TGTGCCAGCAGCAGGGGGGCTGAAGCTTTCTTT. As protein: CASSRGAEAFF. Supplemented by reference TRBV7-2 and TRBJ1-1, the full variable domain reads GAGVSQSPSNKVTEKGKDVELRCDPISGHTALYWYRQSLGQGLEFLIYFQGNSAPDKSGLPSDRFSAERTGGSVSTLTIQRTQQEDSAVYLCASSRGAEAFFGQGTRLTVV.